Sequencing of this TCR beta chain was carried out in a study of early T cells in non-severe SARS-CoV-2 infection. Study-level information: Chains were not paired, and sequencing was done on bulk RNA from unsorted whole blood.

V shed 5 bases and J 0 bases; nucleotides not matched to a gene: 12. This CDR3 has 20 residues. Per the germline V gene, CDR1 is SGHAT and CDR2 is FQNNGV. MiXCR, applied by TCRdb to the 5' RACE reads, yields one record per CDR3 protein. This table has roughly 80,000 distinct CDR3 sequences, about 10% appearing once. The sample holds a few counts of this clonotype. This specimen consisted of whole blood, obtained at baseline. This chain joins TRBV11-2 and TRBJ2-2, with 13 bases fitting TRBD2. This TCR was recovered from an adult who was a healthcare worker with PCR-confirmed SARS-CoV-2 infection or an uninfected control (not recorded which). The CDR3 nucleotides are TGTGCCAGCAGCAGAAGAGGACTAGCGGGGGAGTTGGCGAACACCGGGGAGCTGTTTTTT. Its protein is CASSRRGLAGELANTGELFF.